This record concerns one T cell receptor beta chain sequence. Trimming cost V 4 bases and J 8 bases, with 23 bases left between them. CDR1 and CDR2 from the germline V gene are DFQATT and SNEGSKA (reference sequence). The CDR3 is made up of 15 amino acids. The sample belongs to a study of neurological immune-mediated disorders. A 10-nucleotide random UMI tagged transcripts in template-switch 5'RACE cDNA synthesis. TCRdb ran MiXCR on the 5' RACE reads and lists one entry per CDR3 protein. This table holds tens of thousands of distinct CDR3 sequences, roughly 3.9% found once. The clonotype originates from a man aged 25-45 years with multiple sclerosis. The chain is built from TRBV20-1 and TRBJ1-2, with D perhaps TRBD1 (5 bases). Sample: PBMCs. CDR3 region: CSATISRGSREGYTF. CDR3 coding DNA: TGCAGTGCTACGATAAGTCGGGGGTCCCGCGAGGGCTACACCTTC.